This T cell receptor beta chain was obtained from a study of T-cell memory formation after mild COVID-19. The V end lost 2 bases, the J end lost 4 bases, and 10 bases lay between the germline ends. The CDR3 runs 14 residues. Germline lookup yields CDR1 SGHAT and CDR2 FQNNGV. From 5'RACE with constant-segment primers came TCR alpha and TCR beta cDNA libraries that carried sample barcodes and UMIs. TCRdb ran MiXCR on the 5' RACE reads and lists one entry per CDR3 protein. The table records under 450,000 distinct CDR3 sequences, about 22% of them present only once. This clonotype was picked up a small number of times.

The chain combines TRBV11-2 with TRBJ2-3; D is possibly TRBD1 (5 bases). Sequencing used PBMCs or a T cell subset sorted from them (not recorded which). This TCR came from an adult woman who had mild COVID-19 (a few samples of this study predate the infection). Cell type and time point are not known. CDR3 nucleotide sequence: TGTGCCAGCAGCTTATTCCAGGGCGCAGATACGCAGTATTTT. It is translated as CASSLFQGADTQYF.